This TCR beta chain was captured by sequencing in a study of early T cells in non-severe SARS-CoV-2 infection. Background on the study: The input, bulk RNA from unsorted whole blood, was sequenced, and chains were unpaired.

At least ten counts were recorded for this clonotype. In TCRdb, the 5' RACE reads were re-called with MiXCR into one record per CDR3 protein. The sample carries around 57,000 distinct CDR3 sequences, around 10% recorded once. This CDR3 has 13 residues. The germline gives CDR1 SGHKS, CDR2 YYEKEE (reference sequence). V was clipped by 1 base and J by 3 bases, with 7 bases between them. J is TRBJ1-2 and V is TRBV5-5, with D possibly TRBD1 on 5 matching bases. The source material was whole blood. The origin of this receptor is an adult who was a healthcare worker with PCR-confirmed SARS-CoV-2 infection or an uninfected control (not recorded which). CDR3 residues: CASSLMGDYGYTF. The DNA of the CDR3 is TGTGCCAGCAGCTTGATGGGGGACTATGGCTACACCTTC. The complete variable domain, with remaining parts taken from reference TRBV5-5 and TRBJ1-2, reads DAGVTQSPTHLIKTRGQQVTLRCSPISGHKSVSWYQQVLGQGPQFIFQYYEKEERGRGNFPDRFSARQFPNYSSELNVNALLLGDSALYLCASSLMGDYGYTFGSGTRLTVV.